This T cell receptor (beta chain) derives from a study of T cells after yellow fever vaccination (dated by TCRdb to the late 2010s). With regard to the full study: The SMART-Seq v4 Ultra Low Input RNA kit was used to prepare libraries from fractions with low cell numbers. Bulk TCR alpha and beta repertoires were sequenced longitudinally to track T-cell clones before and after primary and booster YFV17D yellow fever vaccination. Two healthy male donors, one aged 18 to 29 and one aged 30 to 40 years, made up the cohort. Blood was drawn at multiple timepoints before and after primary and secondary immunization, with bulk PBMC replicates and cell subsets isolated. Study-wide findings and limitations: A small fraction of clonotypes showed up in both the CD4 and CD8 compartments, probably as a result of convergent recombination. Compared with the primary T-cell response, the secondary T-cell response was faster but weaker, reaching its peak on day 5 rather than on day 15. Computational filtering was needed because FACS-sorted repertoires could contain abundant contaminating clonotypes from the bulk population. Only two donors were included in the study, so the extent to which the findings can be generalized is limited. After the booster, most of the clones that had expanded following primary vaccination were detected again (96% of CD4 and around 88% of CD8), which suggests that memory was broadly maintained.

On this clonotype itself: What antigen it recognizes has not been identified. Base qualities are not recorded, but no much larger clone differs from it by a single base.

According to the germline V gene (reference sequence), CDR1 reads DFQATT and CDR2 reads SNEGSKA. V and J are trimmed by 0 bases and 7 bases, and the gene matches miss 7 bases of the junction. The CDR3 goes from the cysteine to the phenylalanine over 15 residues. The CDR3 DNA has 45 bases and is translated from base 1. TCR cDNA was made using 5'RACE template switching, a step that added a universal primer site and unique molecular identifiers. Priming of cDNA synthesis was performed from both the TCR alpha and TCR beta constant segments. Libraries were amplified in two PCR steps, with sample barcodes and sequencing adapters added in the second step. Sequencing of the libraries was done on either Illumina HiSeq 2500 (2x100 bp) or NovaSeq (2x150 bp). The study's processing was this. MIGEC was used to demultiplex reads and collapse the reads into UMI consensus sequences, and MiXCR was used for V(D)J alignment. Vaccine-responding clonotypes were identified with edgeR using replicate PBMC samples, with FDR below 0.01 and a log2 fold change above 5 up to day 15 being required. Bulk clonotypes were assigned CD4 or CD8 identity according to which sequenced CD4 or CD8 repertoire held them at higher abundance. Using fastp trimming at Q25 and MiXCR clonotype assembly, TCRdb reanalyzed the public sequencing data and kept in-frame beta chains. All rows with the same CDR3 protein become a single entry with the most common DNA and genes. The V and J calls here are based on TCRdb, not the publication. Counted in this sample were about 630,000 distinct CDR3 sequences; 9% to 15% of them appeared once. The ten largest clones capture just under 15% of the sample.

The treatment or condition label, as the study defines it: live attenuated yellow fever vaccine strain. At each blood-draw timepoint, two biological replicates of bulk PBMCs were collected. PBMCs were isolated from peripheral blood using a standard Ficoll-Paque protocol. TriZol was used to extract RNA from bulk PBMCs, CD4 and CD8 fractions, and dextramer-positive and dextramer-negative fractions. The sequence came from a man aged 25 to 40 who received the YFV17D yellow fever vaccine. Material: PBMCs, obtained on the day of the yellow fever booster vaccination. The V gene is TRBV20-1 and the J gene is TRBJ2-7, with 12 bases matching TRBD2. CDR3 protein: CSARDPTSGSGEQYF. Read as DNA, the sequence is TGCAGTGCTAGAGACCCGACTAGCGGGAGTGGTGAGCAGTACTTC.